These 22 T cell receptor beta chains were sequenced from one sample in a study of blood T cell repertoires in COVID-19. Sequencing was performed with immunoSEQ multiplex PCR; in TCRdb, only in-frame clones are kept and a portion is missing. Of 98,000 or so clones listed, more than 75% are singletons. Material: peripheral blood. The receptors stem from a man between 60 and 70 years old with acute or convalescent COVID-19.

CDR3 protein: CASSLANFRGTGNTIYF. The CDR3 bases are TGTGCCAGCAGCTTGGCCAATTTTAGGGGGACGGGAAACACCATATATTTT. The rearrangement uses TRBV5-4 and TRBJ1-3; possible D gene TRBD1, 6 bases. Trimming cost V 0 bases and J 4 bases, with 17 bases left between them. From germline, CDR1 is SGHNT and CDR2 YYREEE (reference sequence). This CDR3 is built from 17 residues.

The gene calls are TRBV6-5 and TRBJ1-1; TRBD1 might be the D (5 bases). The CDR3 length is 14 residues. V was pared by 6 bases and J by 4 bases, with 15 bases between. Germline assignment: CDR1 MNHEY and CDR2 SVGAGI. DNA for the CDR3: TGTGCCAGCAGCCCCCCGGGGGTGGGCACTGAAGCTTTCTTT. This encodes CASSPPGVGTEAFF.

The V and J genes are TRBV10-3 and TRBJ2-2; possible D gene TRBD2, 6 bases. Trimming removed 8 bases at V and 5 bases at J, with 12 bases between. Germline V gene sequence: CDR1 ENHRY, CDR2 SYGVKD. The CDR3 spans 13 residues. In DNA form, the CDR3 reads TGTGCCATCGGGACTCAGACTACCGGGGAGCTGTTTTTT. It yields the protein CAIGTQTTGELFF.

J is TRBJ2-3 and V is TRBV5-6; 11 positions match TRBD2. CDR1 is SGHDT and CDR2 is YYEEEE in the germline V gene. The CDR3 is made up of 17 amino acids. V lost 4 bases and J lost 5; bases outside the gene matches: 12. In DNA, the CDR3 is TGTGCCAGCAGCCGGTCTAGCGGGAGGACGGTCGGAGATACGCAGTATTTT. Protein: CASSRSSGRTVGDTQYF.

V gene TRBV30 combines with J gene TRBJ2-5; possible D gene TRBD1, 7 bases. Looked up from germline, CDR1 is GTSNPN and CDR2 is SVGIG (reference sequence). This CDR3 is built from 16 residues. Trimming cost V 2 bases and J 1 base, with 17 bases left between them. CDR3 coding DNA: TGTGCCTGGAGTCCATACAGGGGAGGAGTCCAAGAGACCCAGTACTTC. It specifies CAWSPYRGGVQETQYF.

This clone was seen once. J is TRBJ2-3 and V is TRBV11-3; 10 bases match TRBD2. The V segment lost 5 bases and the J segment 1 base; nucleotides outside the gene matches: 3. Germline CDR1 reads SGHNT; CDR2 reads YENEEA. The CDR3 has 15 residues. This CDR3 reads CASSPGTSGTDTQYF. In DNA, the CDR3 is TGTGCCAGCAGCCCCGGGACTAGCGGCACAGATACGCAGTATTTT.

The chain recombines TRBV19 with TRBJ2-1; TRBD2 aligns across 7 bases. After removal of 3 bases from V and 5 bases from J, the junction contained 10 bases not matched to a gene. This CDR3 has 16 amino acids. CDR1 and CDR2 from the germline V gene are LNHDA and SQIVND (reference sequence). CDR3 protein: CASSIGILAVNNEQFF. In DNA form, the CDR3 reads TGTGCCAGTAGTATCGGGATCCTAGCGGTTAACAATGAGCAGTTCTTC. The complete variable domain, with remaining parts taken from reference TRBV19 and TRBJ2-1, reads DGGITQSPKYLFRKEGQNVTLSCEQNLNHDAMYWYRQDPGQGLRLIYYSQIVNDFQKGDIAEGYSVSREKKESFPLTVTSAQKNPTAFYLCASSIGILAVNNEQFFGPGTRLTVL.

The CDR3 nucleotides read TGTGCCAGTAGTATAGTAGGAGGACGGACTAATTCACCCCTCCACTTT. Protein sequence: CASSIVGGRTNSPLHF. The chain carries TRBV19 and TRBJ1-6, with no clear D. From germline, CDR1 is LNHDA and CDR2 SQIVND (reference sequence). Trimming removed 1 base from V and 6 bases from J, with 13 bases in between. CDR3 length: 16 amino acids.

The chain carries TRBV2 and TRBJ2-2; TRBD2 agrees at 8 bases. The V and J ends lost 5 bases and 3 bases, in that order; junction bases with no gene match: 2. From germline, CDR1 is SNHLY and CDR2 FYNNEI. CDR3 length: 14 residues. The chain's CDR3 is CASSSREDTGELFF. As DNA, the CDR3 is TGTGCCAGCAGTTCGCGGGAGGACACCGGGGAGCTGTTTTTT.

This clone was recorded only once. The chain couples TRBV14 to TRBJ1-5; unclear D gene. V gave up 0 bases and J gave up 2 bases, with 11 bases separating them. The germline gives CDR1 SGHDN, CDR2 FVKESK. The CDR3 runs to 16 residues. CDR3: CASSQDHGNRNQPQHF. CDR3 bases: TGTGCCAGCAGCCAAGATCACGGGAACCGCAATCAGCCCCAGCATTTT.

This clone has a single count. The V and J genes are TRBV18 and TRBJ1-5; D gene ambiguous. V shed 3 bases and J shed 0 bases, with 3 bases lying between them. Looked up from germline, CDR1 is KGHSH and CDR2 is LQKENI. This CDR3 is 13 amino acids long. In nucleotides, the CDR3 is TGTGCCAGCTCACCGAGTAGCAATCAGCCCCAGCATTTT. Translating gives CASSPSSNQPQHF. The full variable domain, its missing parts supplied by reference TRBV18 and TRBJ1-5, is NAGVMQNPRHLVRRRGQEARLRCSPMKGHSHVYWYRQLPEEGLKFMVYLQKENIIDESGMPKERFSAEFPKEGPSILRIQQVVRGDSAAYFCASSPSSNQPQHFGDGTRLSIL.

The sample holds a few counts of this clone. The chain joins TRBV3-1 (or the pseudogene TRBV3-2) to TRBJ1-1; 8 bases fit TRBD1. The V segment lost 2 bases and the J segment 4 bases; nucleotides outside the gene matches: 9. CDR1 LGHDT and CDR2 YNNKEL come from the germline V gene (reference sequence). CDR3 length: 16 amino acids. The CDR3 loop reads CASSQLDRGSSTEAFF. The CDR3 DNA is TGTGCCAGCAGCCAACTAGACAGGGGAAGTAGCACTGAAGCTTTCTTT.

The rearrangement links TRBV28 to TRBJ2-5; 9 positions match TRBD1. CDR1 is MDHEN, CDR2 SYDVKM, per germline. The CDR3 runs 16 residues. J was trimmed by 5 bases and V by 4 bases; bases with no gene match: 11. In DNA, the CDR3 is TGTGCCAGCAGTTCCGCCGGGACAGGGCAGAGGGAGACCCAGTACTTC. Translated: CASSSAGTGQRETQYF.

This clone was seen only once. The gene calls are TRBV4-3 and TRBJ1-3; D ambiguous. V shed 1 base and J shed 3 bases, with 7 bases lying between them. The CDR3 loop spans 14 amino acids. Germline CDR1 is LGHNA and CDR2 is YSLEER. DNA for the CDR3: TGCGCCAGCAGCCAAGTAACAATTGGAAACACCATATATTTT. It codes for CASSQVTIGNTIYF.

The gene calls are TRBV11-2 and TRBJ2-3; TRBD1 aligns across 8 bases. Per germline, CDR1 SGHAT and CDR2 FQNNGV. With 6 bases clipped from V and 1 base from J, the junction kept 9 bases outside the gene matches. This CDR3 is 16 amino acids long. The CDR3, as DNA: TGTGCCAGCAGTCACTCAGGGGGCTGGGGCACAGATACGCAGTATTTT. Translated: CASSHSGGWGTDTQYF.

This clone was detected only a few times. The rearrangement uses TRBV27 and TRBJ1-5; no reliable D call. The CDR3 is made up of 14 amino acids. Trimming left V 3 bases short and J 2 bases short, with 8 bases between. Germline V gene sequence: CDR1 MNHEY, CDR2 SMNVEV (reference sequence). The CDR3: CASSFTDGNQPQHF. CDR3 DNA: TGTGCCAGCAGTTTCACAGACGGCAATCAGCCCCAGCATTTT.

The V and J genes are TRBV28 and TRBJ1-1; D not certain. The CDR3 extends over 14 amino acids. The germline CDR1 and CDR2 sequences are MDHEN and SYDVKM. The ends were cut back, 7 bases at V and 5 bases at J, with 17 bases in the middle. As DNA, the CDR3 is TGTGCCAGCACCTCCGCGAGGTTCGGGACTGAAGCTTTCTTT. Its protein product is CASTSARFGTEAFF.

This clone was seen a handful of times. J is TRBJ2-1 and V is TRBV5-6; 10 nucleotides agree with TRBD2. V gave up 0 bases and J gave up 6 bases; unmatched junction bases: 3. This CDR3 contains 15 residues. CDR1 is SGHDT and CDR2 is YYEEEE in the germline V gene. The CDR3 region is CASSLGPSGSNEQFF. CDR3 in DNA: TGTGCCAGCAGCTTGGGACCTAGCGGGAGCAATGAGCAGTTCTTC.

The chain links TRBV7-9 to TRBJ1-2; 12 nucleotides line up with TRBD1. Per the germline V gene, CDR1 is SEHNR and CDR2 is FQNEAQ (reference sequence). J lost 4 bases, V lost 6 bases, and 6 bases had no gene match. The CDR3 has 15 amino acids. The CDR3 DNA is TGTGCCAGCAGACCGGGACAGGGGGCGATCTATGGCTACACCTTC. This codes for CASRPGQGAIYGYTF.

The genes are TRBV7-8 and TRBJ1-5; D is ambiguous. The length of the CDR3 is 15 residues. V lost 4 bases to trimming and J lost 7 bases, with 17 bases between them. Looked up from germline, CDR1 is SGHVS and CDR2 is FQNEAQ. For the CDR3, the DNA is TGTGCCAGCAGCTCGACTAGGTTGGAGAACCAGCCCCAGCATTTT. Translated, it gives CASSSTRLENQPQHF.

This clone was detected a few times. The chain joins TRBV13 to TRBJ1-3, with a possible D match to TRBD1 (6 bases). The CDR3 covers 16 residues. Trimming stripped 2 bases from V and 0 bases from J, with 11 bases between. Germline V gene sequence: CDR1 PRHDT, CDR2 FYEKMQ (reference sequence). The DNA of the CDR3 is TGTGCCAGCAGCTTATTTCAGGGGCCCTCTGGAAACACCATATATTTT. Its protein is CASSLFQGPSGNTIYF. Full variable domain (missing parts from reference TRBV13 and TRBJ1-3): AAGVIQSPRHLIKEKRETATLKCYPIPRHDTVYWYQQGPGQDPQFLISFYEKMQSDKGSIPDRFSAQQFSDYHSELNMSSLELGDSALYFCASSLFQGPSGNTIYFGEGSWLTVV.

The chain links TRBV2 to TRBJ2-1, with unresolved D. Trimming left V 11 bases short and J 0 bases short, with 14 bases between. There are 14 residues in the CDR3. Looked up from germline, CDR1 is SNHLY and CDR2 is FYNNEI. CDR3 region: CAGRGEFSYNEQFF. The CDR3, as DNA: TGTGCCGGCCGTGGCGAGTTCTCCTACAATGAGCAGTTCTTC.